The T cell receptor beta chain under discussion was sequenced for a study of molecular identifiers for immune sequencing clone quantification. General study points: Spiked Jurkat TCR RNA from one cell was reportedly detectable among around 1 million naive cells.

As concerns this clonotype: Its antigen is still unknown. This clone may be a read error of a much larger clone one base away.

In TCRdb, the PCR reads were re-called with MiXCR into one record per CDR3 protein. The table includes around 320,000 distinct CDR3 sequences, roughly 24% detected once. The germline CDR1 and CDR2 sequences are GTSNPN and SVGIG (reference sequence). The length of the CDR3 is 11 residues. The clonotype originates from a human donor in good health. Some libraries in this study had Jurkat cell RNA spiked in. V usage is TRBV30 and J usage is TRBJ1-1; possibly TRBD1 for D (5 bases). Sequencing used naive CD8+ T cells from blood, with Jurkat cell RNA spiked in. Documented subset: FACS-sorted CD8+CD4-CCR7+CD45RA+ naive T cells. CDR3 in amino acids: CVWSQGAEAFF. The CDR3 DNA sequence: TGTGTCTGGAGCCAGGGAGCTGAAGCTTTCTTT.